Here is one TCR beta chain with its context. Its antigen is not known. The sample originates from a study of T cell responses to AZD1222 COVID-19 vaccine. Study findings and constraints: Donors skewed white British and female; clonal diversity was possibly underestimated. Just 5 to 7 people given AZD1222 tested seropositive at baseline.

Sequenced by immunoSEQ multiplex PCR; TCRdb stores in-frame clones only, minus some. The sample lists 25,000 to 35,000 clones; approximately 88% were seen once. Source: peripheral blood, taken on day 0 of AZD1222 vaccination. This receptor was taken from an adult in good health.

The CDR3 coding sequence is TGTGCCAGCAGCACATCTGGACCGTCGAACACTGAAGCTTTCTTT. It encodes CASSTSGPSNTEAFF. The chain employs TRBV6-5 and TRBJ1-1; D gene unclear. The V and J ends lost 6 bases and 1 base respectively, with 15 bases between them. The CDR3 runs 15 residues. Germline loops: CDR1 MNHEY, CDR2 SVGAGI.